The rows below give T cell receptor beta chains drawn from one sample of a study of blood T cell repertoires in COVID-19. Sequencing used immunoSEQ multiplex PCR; TCRdb keeps in-frame clones, though not all of them. The sample includes 130,000 or so clones, about 86% of them seen just once. Sequencing used peripheral blood. The receptor set was obtained from a woman aged 55-70 years with active or convalescent COVID-19. The CDR3 runs from the conserved cysteine through the conserved F or W. A D gene is named only where the DNA matches it firmly. The size of a clone is reported for some rows only, either as once, few or many, or as a class for expanded clones.

abundance: -
d_gene: -
v_gene: TRBV6-6
j_gene: TRBJ2-5
CDR3aa: CASTHRSSVETQYF
CDR3nt: TGTGCCAGCACCCACCGGAGTAGTGTTGAGACCCAGTACTTC

abundance: -
d_gene: TRBD1
v_gene: TRBV7-6
j_gene: TRBJ2-1
CDR3aa: CASSFTPGTGNEQFF
CDR3nt: TGTGCCAGCAGCTTTACACCCGGGACAGGGAATGAGCAGTTCTTC

abundance: -
d_gene: -
v_gene: TRBV5-4
j_gene: TRBJ1-2
CDR3aa: CASSLVYGDYGYTF
CDR3nt: TGTGCCAGCAGCTTGGTTTACGGGGACTATGGCTACACCTTC

abundance: -
d_gene: TRBD1
v_gene: TRBV5-6
j_gene: TRBJ1-2
CDR3aa: CASSSRGLSTGYTF
CDR3nt: TGTGCCAGCAGCAGCAGGGGGCTCTCTACTGGCTACACCTTC

abundance: -
d_gene: TRBD2
v_gene: TRBV10-3
j_gene: TRBJ2-1
CDR3aa: CAISESRASGDNNEQFF
CDR3nt: TGTGCCATCAGTGAGTCAAGGGCTAGCGGGGACAACAATGAGCAGTTCTTC

abundance: -
d_gene: TRBD1
v_gene: TRBV27
j_gene: TRBJ1-6
CDR3aa: CASSFLTGVSYNSPLHF
CDR3nt: TGTGCCAGCAGTTTTTTAACAGGGGTCTCCTATAATTCACCCCTCCACTTT

abundance: few
d_gene: TRBD1
v_gene: TRBV29-1
j_gene: TRBJ1-1
CDR3aa: CSVVQTGGGTAFF
CDR3nt: TGCAGCGTTGTCCAGACAGGGGGCGGGACAGCTTTCTTT

abundance: -
d_gene: -
v_gene: TRBV7-2
j_gene: TRBJ2-7
CDR3aa: CASSLHGGYYEQYF
CDR3nt: TGTGCCAGCAGCTTACATGGAGGGTACTACGAGCAGTACTTC

abundance: -
d_gene: -
v_gene: TRBV14
j_gene: TRBJ1-1
CDR3aa: CASSQVGRVEAFF
CDR3nt: TGTGCCAGCAGCCAAGTTGGCCGGGTTGAAGCTTTCTTT

abundance: -
d_gene: TRBD2
v_gene: TRBV18
j_gene: TRBJ2-3
CDR3aa: CASSGLAGGDTQYF
CDR3nt: TGTGCCAGCTCAGGACTAGCGGGCGGAGATACGCAGTATTTT

abundance: -
d_gene: TRBD1
v_gene: TRBV6-6
j_gene: TRBJ1-2
CDR3aa: CASSLSGQGDGYTF
CDR3nt: TGTGCCAGCAGTTTGTCGGGACAGGGGGACGGCTACACCTTC

abundance: -
d_gene: TRBD1
v_gene: TRBV18
j_gene: TRBJ1-1
CDR3aa: CASSSGQGRSYGNTEAFF
CDR3nt: TGTGCCAGCTCTTCTGGACAGGGGAGATCGTACGGGAACACTGAAGCTTTCTTT

abundance: -
d_gene: -
v_gene: TRBV6-6
j_gene: TRBJ1-2
CDR3aa: CASTSEARGYTF
CDR3nt: TGTGCCAGTACAAGTGAGGCGCGAGGCTACACCTTC

abundance: -
d_gene: -
v_gene: TRBV6-5
j_gene: TRBJ1-5
CDR3aa: CASSYSGQWEPQHF
CDR3nt: TGTGCCAGCAGTTACTCGGGGCAGTGGGAGCCCCAGCATTTT

abundance: -
d_gene: -
v_gene: TRBV6-4
j_gene: TRBJ2-4
CDR3aa: CASSDSGAPSGGDIQYF
CDR3nt: TGTGCCAGCAGTGACAGTGGGGCTCCGTCGGGCGGAGACATTCAGTACTTC

abundance: -
d_gene: -
v_gene: TRBV5-4
j_gene: TRBJ2-1
CDR3aa: CASSLTRQQVEQFF
CDR3nt: TGTGCCAGCAGCTTGACCAGACAGCAGGTTGAGCAGTTCTTC

abundance: -
d_gene: -
v_gene: TRBV27
j_gene: TRBJ1-1
CDR3aa: CASSYTGDTEAFF
CDR3nt: TGTGCCAGCAGTTACACAGGCGACACTGAAGCTTTCTTT

abundance: -
d_gene: TRBD1
v_gene: TRBV7-9
j_gene: TRBJ2-5
CDR3aa: CASSLTGGALETQYF
CDR3nt: TGTGCCAGCAGCTTAACAGGGGGCGCGCTGGAGACCCAGTACTTC

abundance: -
d_gene: TRBD2
v_gene: TRBV4-1
j_gene: TRBJ2-2
CDR3aa: CASSQVRGGAKAGELFF
CDR3nt: TGCGCCAGCAGCCAAGTCCGCGGGGGGGCCAAAGCCGGGGAGCTGTTTTTT

abundance: -
d_gene: -
v_gene: TRBV7-2
j_gene: TRBJ1-2
CDR3aa: CASSLMQVQNYGYTF
CDR3nt: TGTGCCAGCAGCTTAATGCAGGTCCAAAACTATGGCTACACCTTC

abundance: -
d_gene: -
v_gene: TRBV2
j_gene: TRBJ1-3
CDR3aa: CASREETGNTIYF
CDR3nt: TGTGCCAGCAGGGAGGAGACTGGAAACACCATATATTTT

abundance: once
d_gene: -
v_gene: TRBV19
j_gene: TRBJ1-5
CDR3aa: CASSMRGNQPQHF
CDR3nt: TGTGCCAGTAGTATGAGGGGCAATCAGCCCCAGCATTTT

abundance: -
d_gene: TRBD2
v_gene: TRBV11-3
j_gene: TRBJ2-1
CDR3aa: CASRGAGGPLRNEQFF
CDR3nt: TGTGCCAGCAGAGGAGCGGGAGGGCCCTTACGGAATGAGCAGTTCTTC

abundance: -
d_gene: -
v_gene: TRBV7-2
j_gene: TRBJ1-5
CDR3aa: CASSLGSGINQPQHF
CDR3nt: TGTGCCAGCAGCTTAGGGTCAGGTATCAATCAGCCCCAGCATTTT

abundance: -
d_gene: -
v_gene: TRBV28
j_gene: TRBJ1-1
CDR3aa: CASGSASAEAFF
CDR3nt: TGTGCCAGCGGGAGTGCGTCCGCTGAAGCTTTCTTT

abundance: -
d_gene: -
v_gene: TRBV3-1/TRBV3-2
j_gene: TRBJ2-2
CDR3aa: CASSQVANTGELFF
CDR3nt: TGTGCCAGCAGCCAAGTAGCGAACACCGGGGAGCTGTTTTTT

abundance: -
d_gene: TRBD1
v_gene: TRBV27
j_gene: TRBJ1-5
CDR3aa: CASKGANQPQHF
CDR3nt: TGTGCCAGCAAGGGGGCAAATCAGCCCCAGCATTTT

abundance: -
d_gene: -
v_gene: TRBV28
j_gene: TRBJ1-1
CDR3aa: CASNPEGGLRTEAFF
CDR3nt: TGTGCCAGCAATCCGGAGGGGGGGCTTAGGACTGAAGCTTTCTTT

abundance: -
d_gene: -
v_gene: TRBV12-3/TRBV12-4
j_gene: TRBJ1-1
CDR3aa: CASSFLTGEAFF
CDR3nt: TGTGCCAGCAGCTTCCTCACAGGGGAAGCTTTCTTT

abundance: -
d_gene: TRBD1
v_gene: TRBV28
j_gene: TRBJ2-6
CDR3aa: CASRGQASGANVLTF
CDR3nt: TGTGCCAGCAGAGGACAGGCTTCTGGGGCCAACGTCCTGACTTTC

abundance: -
d_gene: TRBD2
v_gene: TRBV19
j_gene: TRBJ2-5
CDR3aa: CASSIGGGYETQYF
CDR3nt: TGTGCCAGTAGTATAGGCGGGGGATATGAGACCCAGTACTTC

abundance: once
d_gene: TRBD2
v_gene: TRBV28
j_gene: TRBJ2-1
CDR3aa: CASSHGKRGFYNEQFF
CDR3nt: TGTGCCAGCAGTCATGGAAAGCGGGGGTTCTACAATGAGCAGTTCTTC

abundance: -
d_gene: -
v_gene: TRBV19
j_gene: TRBJ2-3
CDR3aa: CASRRMVVTDTQYF
CDR3nt: TGTGCCAGTAGGAGGATGGTGGTAACAGATACGCAGTATTTT

abundance: -
d_gene: -
v_gene: TRBV6-5
j_gene: TRBJ1-5
CDR3aa: CASRNRAGNQPQHF
CDR3nt: TGTGCCAGCAGAAACAGGGCTGGGAATCAGCCCCAGCATTTT

abundance: -
d_gene: -
v_gene: TRBV7-9
j_gene: TRBJ1-1
CDR3aa: CASTPGQSSDYTEAFF
CDR3nt: TGTGCCAGCACCCCTGGTCAGTCGTCCGATTACACTGAAGCTTTCTTT

abundance: once
d_gene: -
v_gene: TRBV6-6
j_gene: TRBJ1-2
CDR3aa: CASTQGSVGYTF
CDR3nt: TGTGCCAGCACCCAGGGTTCGGTTGGCTACACCTTC

abundance: -
d_gene: TRBD2
v_gene: TRBV5-5
j_gene: TRBJ2-5
CDR3aa: CASSSGGRSGGQETQYF
CDR3nt: TGTGCCAGCAGCTCAGGCGGGCGTAGCGGGGGGCAAGAGACCCAGTACTTC

abundance: once
d_gene: TRBD2
v_gene: TRBV29-1
j_gene: TRBJ2-7
CDR3aa: CSVATSVEQYF
CDR3nt: TGCAGCGTTGCCACTAGCGTCGAGCAGTACTTC

abundance: -
d_gene: TRBD1
v_gene: TRBV28
j_gene: TRBJ1-2
CDR3aa: CASSLLGLGQGLYGYTF
CDR3nt: TGTGCCAGCAGTTTATTAGGATTGGGACAGGGACTTTATGGCTACACCTTC

abundance: few
d_gene: TRBD1
v_gene: TRBV3-1/TRBV3-2
j_gene: TRBJ2-1
CDR3aa: CASSTGQGVLGEQFF
CDR3nt: TGTGCCAGCAGCACGGGACAGGGGGTTTTGGGTGAGCAGTTCTTC

abundance: -
d_gene: TRBD1
v_gene: TRBV5-6
j_gene: TRBJ1-2
CDR3aa: CASSEGQGALRSYGYTF
CDR3nt: TGTGCCAGCAGCGAGGGACAGGGGGCCTTACGGAGCTATGGCTACACCTTC

abundance: few
d_gene: -
v_gene: TRBV19
j_gene: TRBJ2-2
CDR3aa: CASNLRGPDGELFF
CDR3nt: TGTGCCAGTAATTTGCGGGGCCCCGACGGGGAGCTGTTTTTT

abundance: -
d_gene: -
v_gene: TRBV28
j_gene: TRBJ1-5
CDR3aa: CASSLRGQLNESIQPQHF
CDR3nt: TGTGCCAGCAGTTTACGAGGGCAGTTAAATGAGTCAATTCAGCCCCAGCATTTT

abundance: -
d_gene: TRBD1
v_gene: TRBV30
j_gene: TRBJ2-7
CDR3aa: CAWSGTGYYEQYF
CDR3nt: TGTGCCTGGAGTGGGACAGGGTACTACGAGCAGTACTTC

abundance: -
d_gene: -
v_gene: TRBV10-2
j_gene: TRBJ2-3
CDR3aa: CASSGLQKTDTQYF
CDR3nt: TGCGCCAGCAGTGGGCTTCAGAAGACAGATACGCAGTATTTT